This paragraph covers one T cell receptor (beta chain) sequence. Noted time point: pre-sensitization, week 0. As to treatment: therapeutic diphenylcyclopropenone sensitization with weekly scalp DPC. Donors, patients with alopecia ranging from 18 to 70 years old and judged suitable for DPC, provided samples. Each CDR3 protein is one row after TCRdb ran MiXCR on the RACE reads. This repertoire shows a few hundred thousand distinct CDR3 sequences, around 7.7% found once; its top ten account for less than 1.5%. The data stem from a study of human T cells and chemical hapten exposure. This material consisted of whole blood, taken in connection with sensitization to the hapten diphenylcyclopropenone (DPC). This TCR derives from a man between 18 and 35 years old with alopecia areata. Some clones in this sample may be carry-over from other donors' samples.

In DNA form, the CDR3 reads TGTGCCAGCAGCTTGGGGCTATACACTGAAGCTTTCTTT. This encodes CASSLGLYTEAFF. J is TRBJ1-1 and V is TRBV7-9, with D maybe TRBD1 (5 bases). The CDR3 has 13 amino acids. Deletions cut 3 bases from V and 3 bases from J, with 8 bases between. Germline V CDR1 and CDR2: SEHNR, FQNEAQ (reference sequence).